Each of the 2 T cell receptor beta chains below was sequenced from the same sample in a study of CD8+ T cells in alopecia areata. Extracted from the samples, RNA was reverse transcribed into cDNA to serve as the sequencing template. Sequencing was performed with immunoSEQ multiplex PCR; in TCRdb, only in-frame clones are kept and a portion is missing. The sample lists 190,000 or so clones, approximately 60% occurring once. Described treatment: oral pan-JAK inhibitor, 5-10 mg twice daily. The specimen was CD4+ T cells sorted from blood, collected at week 4, from a patient treated with tofacitinib. All receptors derive from a human donor with alopecia areata.

This clone has a handful of counts. The J gene is TRBJ2-7, the V gene TRBV7-6; D is ambiguous. The V end was cut by 6 bases, the J end by 0 bases, with 12 bases between. The germline gives CDR1 SGHVS, CDR2 FNYEAQ. The CDR3 is 14 residues long. The CDR3: CASSPTRSSYEQYF. As DNA, the CDR3 is TGTGCCAGCAGTCCCACCAGGAGCTCCTACGAGCAGTACTTC. The variable domain in full, with the rest retrieved from reference TRBV7-6 and TRBJ2-7, is GAGVSQSPRYKVTKRGQDVALRCDPISGHVSLYWYRQALGQGPEFLTYFNYEAQQDKSGLPNDRFSAERPEGSISTLTIQRTEQRDSAMYRCASSPTRSSYEQYFGPGTRLTVT.

The CDR3 region is CASSSGLAGGRQETQYF. Written as DNA, the CDR3 is TGTGCCAGCAGCTCCGGACTAGCGGGGGGACGCCAAGAGACCCAGTACTTC. The V gene is TRBV7-9, the J gene TRBJ2-5, with TRBD2 matching over 14 bases. After removal of 4 bases from V and 1 base from J, the junction contained 5 bases not matched to a gene. This CDR3 has 17 amino acids. The germline V gene has CDR1 SEHNR and CDR2 FQNEAQ (reference sequence).